The text below deals with one T cell receptor (beta chain). Its cognate antigen is unknown. The data were taken from a study of T-cell reconstitution after alpha-beta-depleted transplantation in children. Study results and limitations: The origin of high day-60 TCRbeta diversity in some patients lay in surviving recipient T cells and thymic progenitors. About two months after transplant, alpha-beta T cells reportedly came from several hundred expanded graft clones. Among T cells one year after transplant, newly produced cells accounted for most counts and diversity.

The library targeted TCRbeta and was prepared with unique molecular identifiers. TCRdb re-called the PCR reads with MiXCR, one entry per CDR3 protein. The sample records almost 500,000 distinct CDR3 sequences, approximately 10% being singletons. V was clipped by 8 bases and J by 4 bases, with 11 bases between them. Germline V gives CDR1 SEHNR, CDR2 FQNEAQ (reference sequence). CDR3 length: 12 residues. This chain links TRBV7-9 with TRBJ1-1; D is unclear. This clonotype was obtained from a child aged 2 to 15 with inherited bone marrow failure, due to receive a stem cell transplant. Sequencing was performed on PBMCs, taken before TCRalphabeta/CD19-depleted stem cell transplant. Here the CDR3 reads CASGEELTEAFF. The CDR3 DNA reads as TGTGCCAGCGGAGAAGAACTCACTGAAGCTTTCTTT. The full variable domain, completed using reference TRBV7-9 and TRBJ1-1, is DTGVSQNPRHKITKRGQNVTFRCDPISEHNRLYWYRQTLGQGPEFLTYFQNEAQLEKSRLLSDRFSAERPKGSFSTLEIQRTEQGDSAMYLCASGEELTEAFFGQGTRLTVV.